This T cell receptor beta chain was identified in a study of T cells in localized non-small cell lung cancer. Measured with immunoSEQ multiplex PCR; TCRdb has only the in-frame clones, and not every one. The repertoire includes 3,100 or so clones, 20% to 25% of them detected once, and under 7.5% sits in the top ten. Germline loops: CDR1 MDHEN, CDR2 SYDVKM. The V segment lost 8 bases and the J segment 9 bases; nucleotides outside the gene matches: 17. The CDR3 loop spans 17 amino acids. This clone has more than one count but fewer than ten. As yet, its antigen is unknown. Notes on the study in general: Adjacent lung had a median about 60 of the 100 largest tumor clones. Tumor trailed uninvolved adjacent lung in T cell clonality, which peaked there. Because only a single region of the tumor was sequenced, heterogeneity remains possible. Prolonged overall survival went with higher T cell density in the blood.

This clonotype was sampled from a man aged 18 to 49 with stage II lung adenocarcinoma. This sample comprised lung tumor tissue, obtained before any cancer treatment. J is TRBJ1-6 and V is TRBV28; TRBD1 aligns across 9 bases. CDR3 sequence (DNA): TGTGCCAGCCGATCCCATAGTACAGGGGGCGCGAGTTCACCCCTCCACTTT. Its translation is CASRSHSTGGASSPLHF.